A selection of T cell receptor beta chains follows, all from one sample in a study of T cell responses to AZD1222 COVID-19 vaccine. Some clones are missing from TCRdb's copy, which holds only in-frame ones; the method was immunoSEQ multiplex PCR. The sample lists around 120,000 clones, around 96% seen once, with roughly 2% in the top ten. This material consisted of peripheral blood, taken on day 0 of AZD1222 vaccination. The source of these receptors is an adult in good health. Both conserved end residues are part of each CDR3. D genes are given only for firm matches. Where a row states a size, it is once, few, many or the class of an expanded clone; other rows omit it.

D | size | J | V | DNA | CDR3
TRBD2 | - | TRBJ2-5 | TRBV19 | TGTGCCAGTAGTGGTTTAGCGGGAGGACTATCAGAGACCCAGTACTTC | CASSGLAGGLSETQYF
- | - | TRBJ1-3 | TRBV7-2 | TGTGCCAGCAGCTTAGGGTTAAGGAGAGTCTCTGGAAACACCATATATTTT | CASSLGLRRVSGNTIYF
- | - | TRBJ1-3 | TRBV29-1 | TGCAGCGTTGAATCTGTCTCTGGAAACACCATATATTTT | CSVESVSGNTIYF
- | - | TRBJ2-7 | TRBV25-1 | TGTGCCAGCAGTTATTCAGGGACCGAGCAGTACTTC | CASSYSGTEQYF
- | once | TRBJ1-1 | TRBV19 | TGTGCCAGTAGTTCTCTGACAGATCTCATGAACACTGAAGCTTTCTTT | CASSSLTDLMNTEAFF
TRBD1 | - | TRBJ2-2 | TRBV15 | TGTGCCACCAGCGTCCCCGGGACAGGGGTCGGCGGGGAGCTGTTTTTT | CATSVPGTGVGGELFF
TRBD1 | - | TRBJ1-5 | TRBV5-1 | TGCGCCAGCAGCCCGGGCAGGGGGAGCAATCAGCCCCAGCATTTT | CASSPGRGSNQPQHF
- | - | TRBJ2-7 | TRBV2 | TGTGCCAGCAGGCCGGGTCAAGGCTACGAGCAGTACTTC | CASRPGQGYEQYF
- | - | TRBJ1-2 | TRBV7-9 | TGTGCCAGCAGCGTGACCGGGATCAACTATGGCTACACCTTC | CASSVTGINYGYTF
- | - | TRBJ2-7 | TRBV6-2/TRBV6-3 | TGTGCCAGCAGCCGCTTAGTGGGGGAGCAGTACTTC | CASSRLVGEQYF
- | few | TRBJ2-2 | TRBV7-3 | TGTGCCAGCAGCTTAAGTCCGGGTTACACCGGGGAGCTGTTTTTT | CASSLSPGYTGELFF
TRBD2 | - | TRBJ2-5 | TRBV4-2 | TGTGCCAGCAGCCAAAGGACTAGCGGGTTTCAAGAGACCCAGTACTTC | CASSQRTSGFQETQYF
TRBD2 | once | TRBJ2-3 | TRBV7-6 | TGTGCCAGCAGCCCGGGGACTAGCGGGAGCCAGGATACGCAGTATTTT | CASSPGTSGSQDTQYF
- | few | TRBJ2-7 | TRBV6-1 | TGTGCCAGCAGTCAAGGGGCCGGCGAGCAGTACTTC | CASSQGAGEQYF
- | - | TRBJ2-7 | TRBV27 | TGTGCCACCAGAGTACGATTCACCGGGAACTACGAGCAGTACTTC | CATRVRFTGNYEQYF
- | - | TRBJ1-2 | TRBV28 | TGTGCCAGCCGTCGGCAGCTTAACTATGGCTACACCTTC | CASRRQLNYGYTF
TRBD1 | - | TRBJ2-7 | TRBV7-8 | TGTGCCAGCAGCTTGCGCGGACAGGGACGTCGCGAGCAGTACTTC | CASSLRGQGRREQYF
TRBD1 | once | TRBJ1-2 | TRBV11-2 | TGTGCCAGCAGCTCGGGGACAGGATATAACTATGGCTACACCTTC | CASSSGTGYNYGYTF
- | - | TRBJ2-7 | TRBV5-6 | TGTGCCAGCAGCCTCCGGGACAATCCCCACGAGCAGTACTTC | CASSLRDNPHEQYF
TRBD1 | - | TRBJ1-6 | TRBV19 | TGTGCCAGTAGCCCCGGACAGGGTAATTCACCCCTCCACTTT | CASSPGQGNSPLHF
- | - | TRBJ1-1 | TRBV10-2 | TGCGCCAGCAGTGAGTCTTCGGGGAACACTGAAGCTTTCTTT | CASSESSGNTEAFF
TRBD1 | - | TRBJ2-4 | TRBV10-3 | TGTGCCATCAGTGAAGGACAGGGTCTAGCCAAAAACATTCAGTACTTC | CAISEGQGLAKNIQYF
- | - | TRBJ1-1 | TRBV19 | TGTGCCAGTAGTATAGGGCAGAACACTGAAGCTTTCTTT | CASSIGQNTEAFF